This T cell receptor (beta chain) was retrieved from a study of vaccination effects on CD4 cells after COVID-19 (dated by TCRdb to the early 2020s). About the full investigation: Each participant got two doses of an mRNA SARS-CoV-2 vaccine, either BNT162b2 or mRNA-1273. The full study included 10 COVID-19 convalescent patients and a few SARS-CoV-2-naive healthy vaccine recipients. In both COVID-19 convalescent patients and infection-naive vaccine recipients, the study compared SARS-CoV-2 spike-specific CD4+ TCR repertoires from before mRNA vaccination with those from after it. In the study, cultures from other donors were sequenced using the Oncomine TCR Beta short-read assay on an Illumina iSeq 100. The research as a whole found: Limitations of the study were the small number of convalescent patients and the absence of early post-infection timepoints. In healthy vaccine recipients, vaccine-induced clones were almost all SARS-CoV-2 mono-reactive, with only 1 of 255 being cross-reactive with common cold coronaviruses. Both infection-induced and vaccine-induced clones contracted markedly at late post-vaccination timepoints, which is consistent with waning T cell responses.

This clone is labeled medium-sized (0.01 to 0.1%). This clone's antigen is unknown. No per-base quality is available; no much larger clone lies one base away. To identify antigen-specific CD4+ T cell clonotypes by their expansion, the ViraFEST assay first stimulated PBMC with viral peptide pools and then applied TCR sequencing. After more than 9 days of culture, CD4+ T cells were isolated with the EasySep CD4+ T cell isolation kit. The absence of prior SARS-CoV-2 infection in healthy vaccine recipients was confirmed by negative nucleocapsid antibodies before and after vaccination. Roughly 2 million PBMC per well were cultured in IMDM with around 5% human AB serum, around 9.1 IU/ml IL-2 and gentamicin, plus 10 ug/ml peptides. Half of the culture medium was replaced with fresh IL-2-containing medium on days 3 and 7. Each peptide stimulation condition was cultured in triplicate wells unless otherwise noted. Using Ficoll-Paque Plus gradient centrifugation, PBMC were separated from whole blood and then either used fresh or cryopreserved at -140C. The overlapping peptide pools covered the spike proteins of SARS-CoV-2 and of the common cold coronaviruses HCoV-NL63, HCoV-OC43 and HCoV-229E. The QIAamp micro DNA kit was used to extract genomic DNA from the cultured CD4+ T cells.

The method was the immunoSEQ multiplex PCR assay. DNA from the cultured and isolated CD4+ T cells underwent TCR beta CDR3 sequencing. The study's processing was this. Non-productive TCR sequences were discarded, and reads were trimmed to the CDR3 region, with only CDR3s of 7 or more amino acids retained. Antigen-specific clonotypes were identified with the MANAFEST web app by comparing expansion in peptide wells against reference cultures. For clones to be considered positive, expansion at FDR<0.05 versus reference and all other wells, an odds ratio above 5, and a frequency above 0.1% in two replicate wells were required. A clonotype was defined as cross-reactive if the clonotype was significantly expanded both in SARS-CoV-2 spike wells and in at least one common cold coronavirus spike condition. Using the stringdist R package, CDR3 similarity was measured by Levenshtein distance, and unrooted trees were constructed with ape in R 3.6.1. The source is immuneACCESS, and TCRdb retained only in-frame sequences with V and J called. Part of the clones is not carried over; for the studies checked, unresolved V genes explain less than half of this, and the remainder is unexplained. That table furnishes V, J and clone size, whereas the DNA furnished D and trimming. The sample table shows 20,000 to 30,000 clones, and about two thirds are seen once. Around 12% of the sample is taken by the ten largest.

The CDR3 runs 15 residues from the cysteine to the phenylalanine. Only the CDR3 DNA stays, 45 bases, in frame from base 1. The V and J ends are trimmed by 6 bases and 0 bases, leaving 15 bases between them. CDR1 and CDR2 (MGHRA, YSYEKL) derive from the germline V gene. Specimen: CD4+ T cells from PBMCs cultured with HCoV-OC43 spike peptides, collected before COVID-19 vaccination. The cell subset or site tag for this specimen amounts to: HCoV-OC43 spike overlapping peptide pool stimulation. Recombination linked TRBV4-1 to TRBJ2-7; possibly the D gene is TRBD2, per 6 matching bases. The sequence was collected from a human donor who received a COVID-19 vaccine. The sequenced DNA is TGCGCCAGCAGGCGGGGCGCCGGGGCCTCCTACGAGCAGTACTTC. It specifies CASRRGAGASYEQYF.